Listed here are 22 T cell receptor beta chains from one sample, sequenced in a study of shared clonotypes between healthy human individuals. Measured with immunoSEQ multiplex PCR; TCRdb has only the in-frame clones, and not every one. The data show 1.4 million to 1.5 million clones, with approximately 97% seen just once and approximately 1% held by the top ten. Sequenced material: naive CD4+ T cells sorted from blood. As to subset: CD45RA+ positively selected. These receptors originate from a man younger than 40 in good health.

The chain employs TRBV9 and TRBJ1-2; D unresolved. V was shortened by 6 bases and J by 4 bases, with 16 bases between the two germline ends. Looked up from germline, CDR1 is SGDLS and CDR2 is YYNGEE. The CDR3 runs 14 residues. The CDR3 region has the DNA TGTGCCAGCACGGAGGAGGGAAAAGGCTATGGCTACACCTTC. Its translation: CASTEEGKGYGYTF. Drawing the rest from reference TRBV9 and TRBJ1-2, the complete variable domain is DSGVTQTPKHLITATGQRVTLRCSPRSGDLSVYWYQQSLDQGLQFLIQYYNGEERAKGNILERFSAQQFPDLHSELNLSSLELGDSALYFCASTEEGKGYGYTFGSGTRLTVV.

This chain joins TRBV6-5 and TRBJ2-1; a weak D match, TRBD1 (6 bases). The CDR3 is 14 amino acids. V gave up 0 bases and J gave up 9 bases, with 12 bases separating them. Per the germline V gene, CDR1 is MNHEY and CDR2 is SVGAGI. The CDR3 DNA sequence: TGTGCCAGCAGTTACTCGAACAGGGAGCGTGAGCAGTTCTTC. This sequence encodes CASSYSNREREQFF.

The CDR3 DNA is TGTGCCAGCAGACTTTTTGGACAGGGCGATCAGCCCCAGCATTTT. This sequence encodes CASRLFGQGDQPQHF. The chain uses TRBV6-5 and TRBJ1-5; the match to TRBD1 covers 8 bases. The J segment lost 5 bases and the V segment lost 6 bases, leaving 9 bases of the junction unmatched. The CDR3 totals 15 residues. Looked up from germline, CDR1 is MNHEY and CDR2 is SVGAGI.

CDR3 residues: CASSIVQGRQPQHF. The CDR3 DNA reads as TGTGCCAGTAGTATAGTACAGGGGAGACAGCCCCAGCATTTT. This rearrangement joins TRBV19 to TRBJ1-5, with 7 positions matching TRBD1. The CDR3 has 14 residues. The germline V gene encodes CDR1 LNHDA and CDR2 SQIVND (reference sequence). With V trimmed by 1 base and J by 7 bases, 4 bases remained unmatched.

The rearrangement joins TRBV28 to TRBJ1-5; D is possibly TRBD1 (6 bases). V was cut by 6 bases and J by 2 bases, with 17 bases left in between. The V gene's germline CDR1 is MDHEN and CDR2 SYDVKM. This CDR3 comprises 16 residues. Written as DNA, the CDR3 is TGTGCCAGCAGCCCTAGGGGGGGTCGAGGCAATCAGCCCCAGCATTTT. It encodes CASSPRGGRGNQPQHF.

V is TRBV7-2 and J is TRBJ2-7; TRBD2 agrees at 9 bases. With V trimmed by 1 base and J by 6 bases, 7 bases remained unmatched. CDR3 length: 15 residues. Germline CDR1 reads SGHTA; CDR2 reads FQGNSA. This CDR3 reads CASSLETSGLGEQYF. DNA of the CDR3: TGTGCCAGCAGCTTAGAGACTAGCGGCCTGGGCGAGCAGTACTTC.

CDR3 sequence reads: CASSSLGQTSTDTQYF. CDR3 DNA sequence: TGTGCCAGCTCATCACTCGGACAGACAAGCACAGATACGCAGTATTTT. The gene calls are TRBV18 and TRBJ2-3, with D tentatively TRBD1 (6 bases). The V end lost 5 bases, the J end lost 0 bases, and 15 bases lay between the germline ends. The CDR3 consists of 16 residues. The germline CDR1 and CDR2 sequences are KGHSH and LQKENI.

This clone was recorded once. This chain's CDR3 is CASSELSFRGEQYF. The CDR3, as DNA: TGTGCCAGCAGCGAATTATCGTTTAGAGGCGAGCAGTACTTC. The chain couples TRBV9 to TRBJ2-7, with unresolved D. V was trimmed by 3 bases and J by 6 bases, leaving 16 bases between them. This CDR3 comprises 14 residues. CDR1 and CDR2 (germline): SGDLS, YYNGEE.

The chain combines TRBV7-9 with TRBJ2-7, with D perhaps being TRBD1 or TRBD2 (5 bases each). Trimming cost V 5 bases and J 0 bases, with 14 bases left between them. The CDR3 sequence is 15 residues long. Germline CDR1 and CDR2: SEHNR and FQNEAQ (reference sequence). Written as DNA, the CDR3 is TGTGCCAGCAGCCCCCGGAGAGGGGTCTCCTACGAGCAGTACTTC. Its protein is CASSPRRGVSYEQYF. Combining the CDR3 with reference TRBV7-9 and TRBJ2-7 gives the whole variable domain DTGVSQNPRHKITKRGQNVTFRCDPISEHNRLYWYRQTLGQGPEFLTYFQNEAQLEKSRLLSDRFSAERPKGSFSTLEIQRTEQGDSAMYLCASSPRRGVSYEQYFGPGTRLTVT.

The CDR3: CASSLGQGRNTIYF. CDR3 DNA: TGTGCCAGCAGCTTAGGTCAGGGACGAAACACCATATATTTT. V and J are TRBV7-8 and TRBJ1-3, with a possible D match to TRBD1 (5 bases). CDR1 is SGHVS and CDR2 is FQNEAQ in the germline V gene. The CDR3 spans 14 residues. Trimming cost V 1 base and J 5 bases, with 9 bases left between them.

This clone was counted once. This chain uses TRBV5-1 with TRBJ2-2, with 11 bases matching TRBD2. V shed 3 bases and J 3 bases; nucleotides not matched to a gene: 7. The length of the CDR3 is 17 residues. Germline V gives CDR1 SGHRS, CDR2 YFSETQ. The DNA for the CDR3 is TGCGCCAGCAGCTACGAAACGGGACTAGCGGACACCGGGGAGCTGTTTTTT. This codes for CASSYETGLADTGELFF. Complete variable domain (other parts from reference TRBV5-1 and TRBJ2-2): KAGVTQTPRYLIKTRGQQVTLSCSPISGHRSVSWYQQTPGQGLQFLFEYFSETQRNKGNFPGRFSGRQFSNSRSEMNVSTLELGDSALYLCASSYETGLADTGELFFGEGSRLTVL.

The chain carries TRBV29-1 and TRBJ1-3; D is ambiguous. Trimming took off 1 base at V and 4 bases at J, with 14 bases between the two ends. The length of the CDR3 is 15 residues. Germline V lookup: CDR1 SQVTM, CDR2 ANQGSEA. This CDR3 reads CSVEGVGGLGNTIYF. CDR3 coding DNA: TGCAGCGTTGAAGGTGTGGGCGGCCTCGGAAACACCATATATTTT.

The chain combines TRBV29-1 with TRBJ2-5; maybe TRBD1 (6 bases). The CDR3 is 12 residues long. Trimming cost V 6 bases and J 1 base, with 9 bases left between them. Germline assignment: CDR1 SQVTM and CDR2 ANQGSEA. CDR3 nucleotide sequence: TGCAGCGTGGGGACACTCCAAGAGACCCAGTACTTC. Translated: CSVGTLQETQYF.

The J gene is TRBJ2-7, the V gene TRBV7-8, with a weak D call TRBD2 (6 bases). In germline, CDR1 is SGHVS, CDR2 FQNEAQ. The germline V and J ends were trimmed by 4 bases and 0 bases, with 16 bases remaining between them. This CDR3 contains 16 residues. The CDR3 coding sequence is TGTGCCAGCAGCTCCGATCTGGGCGGGAACTCCTACGAGCAGTACTTC. This codes for CASSSDLGGNSYEQYF.

The genes are TRBV6-5 and TRBJ2-7; 9 bases are shared with TRBD2. The ends lost 7 bases at V and 6 bases at J; junction bases unmatched: 13. The germline CDR1 and CDR2 sequences are MNHEY and SVGAGI. The CDR3 extends over 15 amino acids. The CDR3 region is CASNPSGTSFVEQYF. Written as DNA, the CDR3 is TGTGCCAGCAACCCCTCCGGGACTAGCTTTGTCGAGCAGTACTTC.

The genes are TRBV28 and TRBJ2-3; 14 bases align to TRBD2. Unmatched junction bases numbered 4, after V lost 5 bases and J lost 3 bases. Germline V lookup: CDR1 MDHEN, CDR2 SYDVKM. The CDR3 loop spans 16 amino acids. The CDR3 is CASSPGTSGSTDTQYF. The CDR3 DNA follows: TGTGCCAGCAGTCCTGGGACTAGCGGGAGTACAGATACGCAGTATTTT.

This chain joins TRBV28 and TRBJ1-5; D might be TRBD1 (6 bases). In germline, CDR1 is MDHEN, CDR2 SYDVKM. Trimming stripped 7 bases from V and 5 bases from J, with 15 bases between. The CDR3 runs to 14 residues. CDR3 DNA: TGTGCCAGCACAGTACTGGGGGCTTATCAGCCCCAGCATTTT. Amino acid sequence: CASTVLGAYQPQHF.

The chain's CDR3 is CASSRKRETYNEQFF. For the CDR3, the DNA is TGTGCCAGCAGCCGAAAGCGGGAGACCTACAATGAGCAGTTCTTC. J is TRBJ2-1 and V is TRBV7-2; 8 bases match TRBD2. Unmatched junction bases numbered 5, after V lost 5 bases and J lost 2 bases. This CDR3 contains 15 residues. CDR1 and CDR2 (germline): SGHTA, FQGNSA.

V usage is TRBV10-3 and J usage is TRBJ2-3; D gene uncertain. Germline-derived CDR1 and CDR2 are ENHRY and SYGVKD. The CDR3 contains 13 residues. Between the trimmed V and J ends, which lost 2 bases and 2 bases, there was a span of 5 bases. In nucleotides, the CDR3 is TGTGCCATCAGTGAGCAAAACACAGATACGCAGTATTTT. Translation gives CAISEQNTDTQYF.

The chain has TRBV5-4 and TRBJ2-5, with TRBD2 identical over 7 bases. The CDR3 runs 15 residues. V dropped 1 base and J dropped 5; count of bases not matched to a gene: 8. CDR1 is SGHNT and CDR2 is YYREEE in the germline V gene (reference sequence). DNA of the CDR3: TGTGCCAGCAGCTTGTTTGGGGGAGGGCCCGAGACCCAGTACTTC. Translation: CASSLFGGGPETQYF.

The V call is TRBV18, the J call TRBJ1-1; tentative D call: TRBD1 (5 bases). The CDR3 contains 13 residues. V was shortened by 6 bases and J by 1 base, with 9 bases between the two germline ends. Germline V gene sequence: CDR1 KGHSH, CDR2 LQKENI. The chain's CDR3 is CASSIGGNTEAFF. The CDR3 DNA reads as TGTGCCAGCTCGATTGGGGGGAACACTGAAGCTTTCTTT.

The gene calls are TRBV9 and TRBJ2-2; D might be TRBD1 (6 bases). The CDR3 loop spans 16 amino acids. The germline V gene encodes CDR1 SGDLS and CDR2 YYNGEE. Trimming removed 0 bases from V and 5 bases from J, with 14 bases in between. The chain's CDR3 is CASSVDLGAQTGELFF. The DNA of the CDR3 is TGTGCCAGCAGCGTAGATCTGGGGGCTCAGACCGGGGAGCTGTTTTTT.